The entry that follows covers one TCR beta chain sequence. This entry belongs to a study of blood T cell repertoires in COVID-19. Study-wide context: Acute and convalescent COVID-19 specimens originated in the United States, Italy and Spain.

V lost 4 bases and J 0 bases, leaving 9 bases between the germline ends. The CDR3 runs 15 residues. Germline V gene sequence: CDR1 KGHSH, CDR2 LQKENI. Per the original data handling: The assay estimated nucleated cells by amplifying reference gene primers. This table comes from immunoSEQ multiplex PCR, and its TCRdb copy is limited to in-frame clones, with some not included. The V and J calls and clone size come from that table; D and trimming were worked out from the DNA. The sample holds over 130,000 clones, roughly 82% seen once. This clonotype was sampled from a man aged 65-85 years with acute or convalescent COVID-19. Sequencing input: peripheral blood. The chain carries TRBV18 and TRBJ1-4, with no clear D. For the CDR3, the DNA is TGTGCCAGCTCACAGGAGCAGACAACTAATGAAAAACTGTTTTTT. This gives the protein CASSQEQTTNEKLFF.